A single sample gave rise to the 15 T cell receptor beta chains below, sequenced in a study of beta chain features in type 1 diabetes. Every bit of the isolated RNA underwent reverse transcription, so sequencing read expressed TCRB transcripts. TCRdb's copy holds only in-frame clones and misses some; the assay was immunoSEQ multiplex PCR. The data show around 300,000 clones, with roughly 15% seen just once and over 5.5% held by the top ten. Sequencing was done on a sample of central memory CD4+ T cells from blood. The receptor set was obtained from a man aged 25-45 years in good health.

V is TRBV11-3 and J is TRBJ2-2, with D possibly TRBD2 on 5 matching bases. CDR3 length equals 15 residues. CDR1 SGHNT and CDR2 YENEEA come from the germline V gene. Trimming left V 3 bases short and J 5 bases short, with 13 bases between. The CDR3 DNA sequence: TGTGCCAGCAGCTTCGAGGGAGTGGGTACCGGGGAGCTGTTTTTT. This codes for CASSFEGVGTGELFF.

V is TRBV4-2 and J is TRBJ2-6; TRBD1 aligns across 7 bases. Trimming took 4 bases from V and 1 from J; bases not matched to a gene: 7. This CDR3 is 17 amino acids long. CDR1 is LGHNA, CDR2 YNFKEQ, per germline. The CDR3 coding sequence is TGTGCCAGCAGCCGCCCCCCGGGACAGTCTGGGGCCAACGTCCTGACTTTC. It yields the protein CASSRPPGQSGANVLTF.

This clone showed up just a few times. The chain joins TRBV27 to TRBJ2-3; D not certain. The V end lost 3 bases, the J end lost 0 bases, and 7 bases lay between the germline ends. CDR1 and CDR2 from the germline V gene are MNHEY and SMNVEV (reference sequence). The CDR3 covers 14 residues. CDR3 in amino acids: CASSFFASTDTQYF. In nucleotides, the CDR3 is TGTGCCAGCAGTTTCTTCGCGAGCACAGATACGCAGTATTTT.

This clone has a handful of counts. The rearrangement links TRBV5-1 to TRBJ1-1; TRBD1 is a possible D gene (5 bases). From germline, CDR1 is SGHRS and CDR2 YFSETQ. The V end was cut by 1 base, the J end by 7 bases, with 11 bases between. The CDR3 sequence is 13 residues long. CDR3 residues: CASSLRGSGEAFF. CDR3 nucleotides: TGCGCCAGCAGCTTGAGGGGTTCGGGTGAAGCTTTCTTT.

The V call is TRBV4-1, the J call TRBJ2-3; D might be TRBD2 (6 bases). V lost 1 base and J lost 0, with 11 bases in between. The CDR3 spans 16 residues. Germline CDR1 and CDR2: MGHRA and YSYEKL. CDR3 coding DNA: TGCGCCAGCAGCCAAGGGATAGCGGCTAGCACAGATACGCAGTATTTT. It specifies CASSQGIAASTDTQYF.

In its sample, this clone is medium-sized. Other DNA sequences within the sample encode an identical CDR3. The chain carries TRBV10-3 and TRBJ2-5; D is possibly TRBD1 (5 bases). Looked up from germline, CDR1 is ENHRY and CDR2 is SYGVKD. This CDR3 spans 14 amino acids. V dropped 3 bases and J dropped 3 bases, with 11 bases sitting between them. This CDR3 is CAISDGKGEETQYF. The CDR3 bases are TGTGCCATCAGTGATGGTAAAGGGGAAGAGACCCAGTACTTC.

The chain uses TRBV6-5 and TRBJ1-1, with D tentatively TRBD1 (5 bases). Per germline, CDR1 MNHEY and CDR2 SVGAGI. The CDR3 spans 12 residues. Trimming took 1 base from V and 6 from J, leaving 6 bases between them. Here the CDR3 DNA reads TGTGCCAGCAGTTACTTCAGGGCTGAAGCTTTCTTT. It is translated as CASSYFRAEAFF.

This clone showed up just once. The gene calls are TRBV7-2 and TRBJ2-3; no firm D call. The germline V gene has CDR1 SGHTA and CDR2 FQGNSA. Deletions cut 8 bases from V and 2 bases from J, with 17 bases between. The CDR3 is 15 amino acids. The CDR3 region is CASRTQLTPTDTQYF. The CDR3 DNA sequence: TGTGCCAGCCGGACCCAGCTAACCCCCACAGATACGCAGTATTTT.

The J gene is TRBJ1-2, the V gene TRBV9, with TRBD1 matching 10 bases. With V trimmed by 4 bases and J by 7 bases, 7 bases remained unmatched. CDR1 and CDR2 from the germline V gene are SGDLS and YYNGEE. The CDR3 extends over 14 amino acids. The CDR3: CASSLGTGERGYTF. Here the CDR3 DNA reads TGTGCCAGCAGCTTAGGGACAGGGGAACGTGGCTACACCTTC.

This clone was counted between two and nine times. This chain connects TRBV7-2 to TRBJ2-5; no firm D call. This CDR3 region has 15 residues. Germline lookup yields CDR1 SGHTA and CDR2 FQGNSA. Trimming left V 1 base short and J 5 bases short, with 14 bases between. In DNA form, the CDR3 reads TGTGCCAGCAGCTTAGATAGCAGGCTCGGGGAGACCCAGTACTTC. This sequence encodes CASSLDSRLGETQYF.

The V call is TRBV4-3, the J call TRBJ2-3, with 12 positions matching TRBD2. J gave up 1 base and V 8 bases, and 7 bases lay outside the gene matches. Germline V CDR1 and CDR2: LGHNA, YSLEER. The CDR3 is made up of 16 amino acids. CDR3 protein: CASALSSGRGTDTQYF. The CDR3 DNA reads TGCGCCAGCGCCCTATCTAGCGGGAGGGGCACAGATACGCAGTATTTT.

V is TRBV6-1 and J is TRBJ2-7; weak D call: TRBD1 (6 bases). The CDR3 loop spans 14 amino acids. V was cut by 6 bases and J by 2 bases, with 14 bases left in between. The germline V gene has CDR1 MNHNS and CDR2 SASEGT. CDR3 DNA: TGTGCCAGCAGGGCGAGACAGGAAGCCTACGAGCAGTACTTC. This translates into CASRARQEAYEQYF.

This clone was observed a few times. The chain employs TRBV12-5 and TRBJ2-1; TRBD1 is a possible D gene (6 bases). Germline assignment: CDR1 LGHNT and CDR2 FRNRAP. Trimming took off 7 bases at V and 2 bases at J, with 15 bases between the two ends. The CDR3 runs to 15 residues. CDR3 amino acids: CASDPTGTAYNEQFF. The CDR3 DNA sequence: TGTGCTAGTGACCCAACAGGGACCGCCTACAATGAGCAGTTCTTC.

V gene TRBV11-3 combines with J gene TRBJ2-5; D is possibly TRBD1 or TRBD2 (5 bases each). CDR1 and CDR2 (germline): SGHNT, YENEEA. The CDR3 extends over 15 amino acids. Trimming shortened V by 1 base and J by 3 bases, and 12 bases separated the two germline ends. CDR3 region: CASSLGGLTEETQYF. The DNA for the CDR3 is TGTGCCAGCAGCTTAGGAGGACTGACAGAAGAGACCCAGTACTTC.

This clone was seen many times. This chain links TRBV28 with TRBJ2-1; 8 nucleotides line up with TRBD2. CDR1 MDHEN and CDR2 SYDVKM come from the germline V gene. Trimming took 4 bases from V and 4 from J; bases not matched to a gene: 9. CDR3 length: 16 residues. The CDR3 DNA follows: TGTGCCAGCAGTTCCTTAGCGGGGCCGGGGTACAATGAGCAGTTCTTC. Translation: CASSSLAGPGYNEQFF.